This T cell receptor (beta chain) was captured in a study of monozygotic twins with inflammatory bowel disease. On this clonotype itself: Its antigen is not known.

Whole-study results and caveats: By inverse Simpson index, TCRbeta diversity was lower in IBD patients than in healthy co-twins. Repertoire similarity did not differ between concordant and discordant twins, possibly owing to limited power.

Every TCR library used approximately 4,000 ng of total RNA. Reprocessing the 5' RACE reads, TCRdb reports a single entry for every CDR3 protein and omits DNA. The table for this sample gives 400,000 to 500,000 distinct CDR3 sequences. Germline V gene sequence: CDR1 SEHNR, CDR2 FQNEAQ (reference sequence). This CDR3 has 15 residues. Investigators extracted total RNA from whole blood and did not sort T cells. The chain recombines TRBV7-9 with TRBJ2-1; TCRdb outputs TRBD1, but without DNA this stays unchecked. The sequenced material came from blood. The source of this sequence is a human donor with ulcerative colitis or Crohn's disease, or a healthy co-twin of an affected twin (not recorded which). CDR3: CASSFVRGGDNEQFF.